This TCR beta chain stems from a study of T-cell reconstitution after alpha-beta-depleted transplantation in children. Study-level points and caveats: Several hundred expanded graft clones reportedly supplied alpha-beta T cells about two months after transplant. One year after transplant, T-cell counts and diversity came mostly from newly produced T cells.

In this sample, this clonotype turned up a few times. Antigen specificity is unknown. Unique molecular identifiers were incorporated into the prepared TCRbeta library. TCRdb reanalysed the PCR reads using MiXCR and keeps one entry per CDR3 protein. This table holds around 420,000 distinct CDR3 sequences, 15% to 20% found once. V lost 5 bases and J lost 1, with 11 bases in between. CDR1 SGHNT and CDR2 YENEEA come from the germline V gene. The CDR3 loop spans 15 amino acids. The specimen comprised PBMCs, mostly from graft donor cells, sampled 360 days after TCRalphabeta/CD19-depleted stem cell transplant. The receptor was derived from a boy under three years old who had a stem cell transplant for Wiskott-Aldrich syndrome, so the T cells may come from the graft donor. The gene calls are TRBV11-3 and TRBJ2-2; D uncertain. CDR3 coding DNA: TGTGCCAGCAGCCACCGGACCGTGAACACCGGGGAGCTGTTTTTT. It encodes CASSHRTVNTGELFF.